Listed here are 28 T cell receptor beta chains from one sample, sequenced in a study of beta chain features in type 1 diabetes. Overall study findings and caveats: Within each of all four CD4+ subsets, Type 1 diabetes patients had TCRB CDR3s that were moderately but significantly shorter.

No cognate antigen is known for these TCRs. Every bit of the isolated RNA underwent reverse transcription, so sequencing read expressed TCRB transcripts. The repertoire was sequenced with immunoSEQ multiplex PCR; TCRdb's copy has only in-frame clones and lacks some. The sample yields under 400,000 clones, 10% to 15% seen once. Sequenced sample: naive CD4+ T cells from blood. The source of these receptors is a woman aged 18-29 years with type 1 diabetes.

This clone has only a few counts. The chain employs TRBV19 and TRBJ1-2, with a weak D call TRBD1 (5 bases). Trimming took 5 bases from V and 3 from J, leaving 19 bases between them. CDR3 size: 16 residues. CDR1 and CDR2 from the germline V gene are LNHDA and SQIVND (reference sequence). In DNA form, the CDR3 reads TGTGCCAGTAGTTCGGGACGGCGTATAGCGGACTATGGCTACACCTTC. It encodes CASSSGRRIADYGYTF.

This clone was seen only a few times. The V and J genes are TRBV28 and TRBJ2-2; D is perhaps TRBD1 (5 bases). CDR3 length: 13 amino acids. Trimming cost V 4 bases and J 6 bases, with 9 bases left between them. Looked up from germline, CDR1 is MDHEN and CDR2 is SYDVKM. The CDR3 nucleotides are TGTGCCAGCAGTTGGGGCCGAGCCGGGGAGCTGTTTTTT. Translated, it gives CASSWGRAGELFF. The full variable domain, its missing parts supplied by reference TRBV28 and TRBJ2-2, is DVKVTQSSRYLVKRTGEKVFLECVQDMDHENMFWYRQDPGLGLRLIYFSYDVKMKEKGDIPEGYSVSREKKERFSLILESASTNQTSMYLCASSWGRAGELFFGEGSRLTVL.

J is TRBJ2-7 and V is TRBV23-1; 10 nucleotides agree with TRBD1. TRBV23-1 is known as an ORF, though its function is uncertain. The CDR3 runs 17 residues. J gave up 4 bases and V 0 bases, and 9 bases lay outside the gene matches. The CDR3, as DNA: TGCGCCAGCAGTCAATCGCGGGCGACAGGGGGCCGGTACGAGCAGTACTTC. This sequence encodes CASSQSRATGGRYEQYF.

This clone was detected only a few times. This sequence joins TRBV5-1 and TRBJ1-1, with a weak D call TRBD1 (6 bases). This CDR3 has 14 residues. Germline lookup yields CDR1 SGHRS and CDR2 YFSETQ. The V gene lost 0 bases and the J gene lost 7 bases, with 13 bases spanning the gap. This CDR3 reads CASSLEQGISEAFF. In nucleotides, the CDR3 is TGCGCCAGCAGCTTGGAGCAGGGGATAAGTGAAGCTTTCTTT.

The CDR3 here is CASSLEGGMSADTQYF. DNA for the CDR3: TGTGCCAGCAGCTTGGAGGGCGGGATGTCCGCAGATACGCAGTATTTT. This chain connects TRBV5-4 to TRBJ2-3; D is possibly TRBD2 (6 bases). Germline loops: CDR1 SGHNT, CDR2 YYREEE (reference sequence). The CDR3 is 16 amino acids. Trimming shortened V by 0 bases and J by 4 bases, and 15 bases separated the two germline ends.

This clone was detected a few times. The chain recombines TRBV19 with TRBJ2-1; tentative D call: TRBD2 (5 bases). V shed 4 bases and J shed 0 bases, with 16 bases lying between them. CDR1 is LNHDA, CDR2 SQIVND, per germline (reference sequence). The CDR3 extends over 17 amino acids. For the CDR3, the DNA is TGTGCCAGTAGTACTTCTAGCCCAACCCTCTCCTACAATGAGCAGTTCTTC. It specifies CASSTSSPTLSYNEQFF.

This clone has more than one count but fewer than ten. The same CDR3 also results from other DNA sequences found in this sample. This chain connects TRBV28 to TRBJ2-7; 7 bases map to TRBD1. The V segment lost 6 bases and the J segment 1 base; nucleotides outside the gene matches: 3. The CDR3 length is 13 residues. Germline V gives CDR1 MDHEN, CDR2 SYDVKM. CDR3 nucleotide sequence: TGTGCCAGCAGCCCGGGACAGTCCTACGAGCAGTACTTC. It specifies CASSPGQSYEQYF.

This clone was detected only a few times. This sequence joins TRBV6-5 and TRBJ1-1; no reliable D call. Germline V lookup: CDR1 MNHEY, CDR2 SVGAGI. V gave up 2 bases and J gave up 1 base, with 5 bases separating them. The CDR3 contains 13 residues. The CDR3 DNA reads as TGTGCCAGCAGTTACCCAGGGAACACTGAAGCTTTCTTT. This gives the protein CASSYPGNTEAFF.

J is TRBJ2-7 and V is TRBV6-6; D remains ambiguous. CDR1 and CDR2 from the germline V gene are MNHNY and SVGAGI (reference sequence). The ends were cut back, 6 bases at V and 4 bases at J, with 7 bases in the middle. The CDR3 has 11 amino acids. CDR3: CASSSPYEQYF. Here the CDR3 DNA reads TGTGCCAGCAGCTCCCCTTACGAGCAGTACTTC.

This clone has only a few counts. This rearrangement joins TRBV4-1 to TRBJ2-2; D remains ambiguous. The CDR3 is 12 residues long. CDR1 and CDR2 (germline): MGHRA, YSYEKL. V lost 2 bases to trimming and J lost 6 bases, with 4 bases between them. The CDR3 spells CASSQPAGELFF. The CDR3 nucleotides are TGCGCCAGCAGCCAACCGGCCGGGGAGCTGTTTTTT.

The rearrangement uses TRBV15 and TRBJ2-7; D unresolved. Trimming left V 0 bases short and J 4 bases short, with 13 bases between. This CDR3 is 15 amino acids long. Germline V gives CDR1 LNHNV, CDR2 YYDKDF (reference sequence). The CDR3 DNA is TGTGCCACCAGCAGAGATATCACTCGATTTTACGAGCAGTACTTC. It translates to CATSRDITRFYEQYF.

This clone has only a few counts. The chain employs TRBV28 and TRBJ2-1; D gene uncertain. Germline V gene lookup returns CDR1 MDHEN and CDR2 SYDVKM. V lost 8 bases and J lost 0, with 8 bases in between. The CDR3 has 13 residues. The CDR3 sequence: CASAVSSYNEQFF. The DNA of the CDR3 is TGTGCCAGCGCGGTCAGCTCCTACAATGAGCAGTTCTTC.

This CDR3 reads CASSRGGLAGVGKNIQYF. The CDR3 nucleotides read TGTGCCAGCAGCCGAGGAGGGCTAGCGGGAGTAGGTAAAAACATTCAGTACTTC. V is TRBV5-8 and J is TRBJ2-4; 10 bases line up with TRBD2. This CDR3 spans 18 amino acids. With 4 bases clipped from V and 4 bases from J, the junction kept 14 bases outside the gene matches. Looked up from germline, CDR1 is SGHTS and CDR2 is YDEGEE. Looking up the rest from reference TRBV5-8 and TRBJ2-4 gives the full variable domain: EAGVTQSPTHLIKTRGQQATLRCSPISGHTSVYWYQQALGLGLQFLLWYDEGEERNRGNFPPRFSGRQFPNYSSELNVNALELEDSALYLCASSRGGLAGVGKNIQYFGAGTRLSVL.

This clone was counted a few times. The rearrangement uses TRBV28 and TRBJ2-7, with D perhaps matching TRBD1 (5 bases). V lost 7 bases and J 3 bases, leaving 13 bases between the germline ends. The germline CDR1 and CDR2 sequences are MDHEN and SYDVKM. The CDR3 consists of 13 residues. CDR3 bases: TGTGCCAGCACCCCAGGGATCGGCTACGAGCAGTACTTC. This encodes CASTPGIGYEQYF.

The V gene is TRBV13, the J gene TRBJ2-5, with TRBD1 identical over 7 bases. V dropped 5 bases and J dropped 11; count of bases not matched to a gene: 8. The CDR3 extends over 12 amino acids. Looked up from germline, CDR1 is PRHDT and CDR2 is FYEKMQ (reference sequence). In nucleotides, the CDR3 is TGTGCCAGCAGCGGGGCAGGGGGTGTGCAGTACTTC. Protein: CASSGAGGVQYF.

The chain joins TRBV28 to TRBJ2-7; a possible D gene is TRBD2 (6 bases). This CDR3 is built from 14 residues. V was pared by 5 bases and J by 5 bases, with 16 bases between. CDR1 is MDHEN, CDR2 SYDVKM, per germline. The chain's CDR3 is CASSPGGESHEQYF. In DNA, the CDR3 is TGTGCCAGCAGTCCGGGCGGGGAATCCCACGAGCAGTACTTC.

The rearrangement joins TRBV27 to TRBJ2-3; TRBD1 aligns across 8 bases. CDR1 and CDR2 (germline): MNHEY, SMNVEV (reference sequence). CDR3 length: 15 amino acids. After removal of 6 bases from V and 3 bases from J, the junction contained 8 bases not matched to a gene. CDR3 bases: TGTGCCAGCAGACTCGGACAGGGAGAAACAGATACGCAGTATTTT. Its translation is CASRLGQGETDTQYF.

The chain's CDR3 is CASSQVAGGPGNEQFF. DNA for the CDR3: TGCGCCAGCAGCCAAGTAGCGGGAGGGCCGGGGAATGAGCAGTTCTTC. The chain has TRBV4-3 and TRBJ2-1, with 11 positions matching TRBD2. This CDR3 has 16 amino acids. Losses at the gene ends were 1 base for V and 7 bases for J; bases not matched to a gene: 6. Per germline, CDR1 LGHNA and CDR2 YSLEER.

This clone occurred a few times. V gene TRBV7-2 combines with J gene TRBJ1-1, with a weak D call TRBD1 (5 bases). V was clipped by 5 bases and J by 1 base, with 8 bases between them. Germline lookup yields CDR1 SGHTA and CDR2 FQGNSA. The CDR3 has 13 residues. CDR3: CASSPTGNTEAFF. CDR3 in DNA: TGTGCCAGCAGCCCTACAGGGAACACTGAAGCTTTCTTT.

J is TRBJ2-5 and V is TRBV7-9, with TRBD1 matching over 8 bases. The J segment lost 5 bases and the V segment lost 5 bases, leaving 10 bases of the junction unmatched. In germline, CDR1 is SEHNR, CDR2 FQNEAQ (reference sequence). The CDR3 extends over 15 amino acids. The CDR3, as DNA: TGTGCCAGCAGCCCCCGTGGACAGGGACTGGAGACCCAGTACTTC. This encodes CASSPRGQGLETQYF. The full variable domain, rest sourced from reference TRBV7-9 and TRBJ2-5, is DTGVSQNPRHKITKRGQNVTFRCDPISEHNRLYWYRQTLGQGPEFLTYFQNEAQLEKSRLLSDRFSAERPKGSFSTLEIQRTEQGDSAMYLCASSPRGQGLETQYFGPGTRLLVL.

The gene calls are TRBV7-2 and TRBJ2-5; the D gene is possibly TRBD1 (6 bases). Germline lookup yields CDR1 SGHTA and CDR2 FQGNSA. V dropped 11 bases and J dropped 2 bases, with 18 bases sitting between them. This CDR3 spans 14 amino acids. The DNA for the CDR3 is TGTGCCTCTGCACGAGACAGGACGCAAGAGACCCAGTACTTC. It translates to CASARDRTQETQYF.

This clone was observed a few times. The genes are TRBV4-3 and TRBJ2-3; D is possibly TRBD1 (5 bases). V lost 0 bases and J lost 5, with 15 bases in between. Per germline, CDR1 LGHNA and CDR2 YSLEER. The CDR3 runs 16 residues. CDR3 amino acids: CASSQDLGRVIDTQYF. In DNA, the CDR3 is TGCGCCAGCAGCCAAGATCTGGGCAGGGTGATAGATACGCAGTATTTT.

This clone has more than one count but fewer than ten. This CDR3 is CASSLGLLAGLNNEQFF. The CDR3 nucleotides read TGCGCCAGCAGCTTGGGCCTCCTAGCGGGGCTGAACAATGAGCAGTTCTTC. This chain uses TRBV5-1 with TRBJ2-1; 9 positions agree with TRBD2. CDR1 and CDR2 from the germline V gene are SGHRS and YFSETQ. V shed 0 bases and J 5 bases; nucleotides not matched to a gene: 9. CDR3 length: 17 amino acids.

This chain joins TRBV29-1 and TRBJ1-2; no firm D call. Between the trimmed V and J ends, which lost 7 bases and 4 bases, there was a span of 10 bases. This CDR3 comprises 11 residues. Germline assignment: CDR1 SQVTM and CDR2 ANQGSEA. The CDR3 loop is CSALGVYGYTF. For the CDR3, the DNA is TGCAGCGCTCTGGGCGTCTATGGCTACACCTTC.

This clone was seen more than once but under ten times. The chain carries TRBV29-1 and TRBJ2-7; weak D call: TRBD2 (6 bases). The CDR3 covers 13 residues. Trimming took off 2 bases at V and 2 bases at J, with 10 bases between the two ends. The V gene's germline CDR1 is SQVTM and CDR2 ANQGSEA. The CDR3 is CSVEQGGAYEQYF. In nucleotides, the CDR3 is TGCAGCGTTGAACAGGGAGGAGCCTACGAGCAGTACTTC.

There are a few counts of this clone. The CDR3 region is CASSPEYRETQYF. The CDR3 nucleotides are TGTGCCAGCTCACCGGAGTACCGGGAGACCCAGTACTTC. The chain joins TRBV18 to TRBJ2-5; D is undetermined. The CDR3 loop spans 13 amino acids. Germline V CDR1 and CDR2: KGHSH, LQKENI. V was pared by 3 bases and J by 5 bases, with 10 bases between.

This chain uses TRBV5-1 with TRBJ2-1; D ambiguous. Between the trimmed V and J ends, which lost 0 bases and 5 bases, there was a span of 9 bases. The CDR3 runs 14 residues. In germline, CDR1 is SGHRS, CDR2 YFSETQ. CDR3 DNA: TGCGCCAGCAGCTTGGTGACAACGAACAATGAGCAGTTCTTC. As protein: CASSLVTTNNEQFF.

This clone has a handful of counts. The chain employs TRBV4-1 and TRBJ1-4; D possibly corresponds to TRBD1 (5 bases). The length of the CDR3 is 15 residues. V was clipped by 0 bases and J by 8 bases, with 13 bases between them. Per the germline V gene, CDR1 is MGHRA and CDR2 is YSYEKL. CDR3 loop: CASSQEVGEWEKLFF. CDR3 DNA: TGCGCCAGCAGCCAAGAAGTAGGGGAATGGGAAAAACTGTTTTTT.